One T cell receptor beta chain is described in this entry. Here immunoSEQ multiplex PCR was the method, and the copy in TCRdb shows in-frame clones only, minus some. The sample holds some 56,000 clones; 89% are singletons and the top ten take around 20%. The data are from a study of blood T cell repertoires in COVID-19. The CDR3 is 16 amino acids. CDR1 is SEHNR, CDR2 FQNEAQ, per germline (reference sequence). V lost 5 bases, J lost 4 bases, and 20 bases lay in between. Sequenced material: peripheral blood. This chain links TRBV7-9 with TRBJ1-2; tentative D call: TRBD1 (5 bases). This TCR came from a human donor in a cohort sampled during active COVID-19. The CDR3 reads CASSPGQWVAVYGYTF. In nucleotides, the CDR3 is TGTGCCAGCAGCCCCGGACAATGGGTGGCCGTCTATGGCTACACCTTC.